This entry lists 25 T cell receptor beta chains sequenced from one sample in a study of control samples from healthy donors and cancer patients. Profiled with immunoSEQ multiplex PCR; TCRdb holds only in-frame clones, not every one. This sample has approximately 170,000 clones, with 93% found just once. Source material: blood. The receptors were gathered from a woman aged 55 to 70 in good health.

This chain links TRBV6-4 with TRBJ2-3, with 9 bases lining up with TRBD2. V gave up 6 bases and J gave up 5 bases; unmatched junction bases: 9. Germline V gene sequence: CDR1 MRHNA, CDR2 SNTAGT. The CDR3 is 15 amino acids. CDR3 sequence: CASSGSGGEGDTQYF. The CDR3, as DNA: TGTGCCAGCAGCGGTAGCGGGGGAGAGGGAGATACGCAGTATTTT.

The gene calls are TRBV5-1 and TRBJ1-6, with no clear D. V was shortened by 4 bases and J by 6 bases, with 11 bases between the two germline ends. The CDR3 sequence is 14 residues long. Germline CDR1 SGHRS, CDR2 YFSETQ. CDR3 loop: CASSGQIANSPLHF. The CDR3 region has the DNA TGCGCCAGCAGCGGGCAGATCGCTAATTCACCCCTCCACTTT.

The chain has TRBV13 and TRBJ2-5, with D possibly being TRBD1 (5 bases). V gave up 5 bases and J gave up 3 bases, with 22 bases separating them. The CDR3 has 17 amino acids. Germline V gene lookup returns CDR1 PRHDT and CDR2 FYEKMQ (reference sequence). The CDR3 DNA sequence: TGTGCCAGCAGCCCCTCCTCCTTCGGTCTCAGGGAAGAGACCCAGTACTTC. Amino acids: CASSPSSFGLREETQYF. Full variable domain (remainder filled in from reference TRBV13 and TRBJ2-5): AAGVIQSPRHLIKEKRETATLKCYPIPRHDTVYWYQQGPGQDPQFLISFYEKMQSDKGSIPDRFSAQQFSDYHSELNMSSLELGDSALYFCASSPSSFGLREETQYFGPGTRLLVL.

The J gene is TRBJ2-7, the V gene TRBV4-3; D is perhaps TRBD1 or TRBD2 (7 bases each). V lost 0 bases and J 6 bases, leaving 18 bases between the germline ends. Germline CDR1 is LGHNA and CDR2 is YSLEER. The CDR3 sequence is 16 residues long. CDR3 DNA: TGCGCCAGCAGCCAAGACCCTAAACAGGGGAGGGGCGAGCAGTACTTC. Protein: CASSQDPKQGRGEQYF.

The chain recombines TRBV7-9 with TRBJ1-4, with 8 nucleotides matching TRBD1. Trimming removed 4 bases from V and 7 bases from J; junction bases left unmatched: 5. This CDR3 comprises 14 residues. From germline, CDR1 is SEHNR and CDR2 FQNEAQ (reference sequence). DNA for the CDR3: TGTGCCAGCAGCTACGGACAGGGAGGTGAAAAACTGTTTTTT. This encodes CASSYGQGGEKLFF.

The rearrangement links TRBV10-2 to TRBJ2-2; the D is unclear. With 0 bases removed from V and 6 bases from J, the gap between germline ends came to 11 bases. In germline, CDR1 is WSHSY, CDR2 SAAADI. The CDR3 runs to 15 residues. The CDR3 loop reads CASSESNRWAGELFF. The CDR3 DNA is TGCGCCAGCAGTGAGTCGAATAGATGGGCCGGGGAGCTGTTTTTT.

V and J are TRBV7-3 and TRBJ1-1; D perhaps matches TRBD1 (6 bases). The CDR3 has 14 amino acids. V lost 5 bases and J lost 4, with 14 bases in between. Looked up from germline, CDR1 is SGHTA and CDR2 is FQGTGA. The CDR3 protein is CASSQDRGATEAFF. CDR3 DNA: TGTGCCAGCAGCCAGGATAGGGGGGCCACTGAAGCTTTCTTT. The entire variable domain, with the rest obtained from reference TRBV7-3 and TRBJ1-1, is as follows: GAGVSQTPSNKVTEKGKYVELRCDPISGHTALYWYRQSLGQGPEFLIYFQGTGAADDSGLPNDRFFAVRPEGSVSTLKIQRTERGDSAVYLCASSQDRGATEAFFGQGTRLTVV.

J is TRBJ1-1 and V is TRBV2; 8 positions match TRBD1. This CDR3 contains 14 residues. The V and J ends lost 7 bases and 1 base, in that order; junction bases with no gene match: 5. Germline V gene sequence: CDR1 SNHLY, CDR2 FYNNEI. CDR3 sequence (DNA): TGTGCCAGCACCCGGGGGACAGGGAACACTGAAGCTTTCTTT. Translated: CASTRGTGNTEAFF.

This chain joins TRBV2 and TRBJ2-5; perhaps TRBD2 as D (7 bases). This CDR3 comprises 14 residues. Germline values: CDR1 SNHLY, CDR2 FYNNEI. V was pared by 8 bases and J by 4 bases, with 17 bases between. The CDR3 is CASREGEGRETQYF. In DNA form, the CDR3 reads TGTGCCAGCCGAGAGGGGGAGGGGAGAGAGACCCAGTACTTC.

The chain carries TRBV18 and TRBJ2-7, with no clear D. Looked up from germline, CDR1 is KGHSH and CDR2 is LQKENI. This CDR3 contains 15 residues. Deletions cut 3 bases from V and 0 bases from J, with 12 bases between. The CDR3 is CASSPDRTYSYEQYF. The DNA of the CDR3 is TGTGCCAGCTCACCCGACCGTACCTACTCCTACGAGCAGTACTTC.

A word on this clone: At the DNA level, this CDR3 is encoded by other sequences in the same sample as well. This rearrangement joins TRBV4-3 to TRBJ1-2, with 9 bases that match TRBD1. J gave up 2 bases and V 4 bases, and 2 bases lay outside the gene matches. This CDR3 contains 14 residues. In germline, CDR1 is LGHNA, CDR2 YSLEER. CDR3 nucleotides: TGCGCCAGCAGCCCAGGACAGGGGAACTATGGCTACACCTTC. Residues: CASSPGQGNYGYTF.

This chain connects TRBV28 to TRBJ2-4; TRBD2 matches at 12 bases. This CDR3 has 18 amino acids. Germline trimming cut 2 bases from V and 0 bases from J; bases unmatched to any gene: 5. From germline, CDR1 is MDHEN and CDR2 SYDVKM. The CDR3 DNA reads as TGTGCCAGCAGTTTAACTAGCGGGGGGCCTAGAGCCAAAAACATTCAGTACTTC. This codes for CASSLTSGGPRAKNIQYF.

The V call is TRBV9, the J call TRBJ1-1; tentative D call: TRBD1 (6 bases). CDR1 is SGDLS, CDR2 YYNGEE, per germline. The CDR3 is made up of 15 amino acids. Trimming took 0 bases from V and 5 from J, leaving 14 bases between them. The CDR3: CASSVDGRGGTEAFF. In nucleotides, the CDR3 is TGTGCCAGCAGCGTAGATGGCAGGGGAGGGACTGAAGCTTTCTTT.

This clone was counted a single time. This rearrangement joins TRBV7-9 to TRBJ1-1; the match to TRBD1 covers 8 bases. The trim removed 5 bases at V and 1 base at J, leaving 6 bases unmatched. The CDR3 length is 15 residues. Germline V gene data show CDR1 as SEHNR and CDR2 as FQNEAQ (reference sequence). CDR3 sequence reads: CASSLQGQGNTEAFF. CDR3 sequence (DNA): TGTGCCAGCAGCCTCCAAGGACAGGGGAACACTGAAGCTTTCTTT.

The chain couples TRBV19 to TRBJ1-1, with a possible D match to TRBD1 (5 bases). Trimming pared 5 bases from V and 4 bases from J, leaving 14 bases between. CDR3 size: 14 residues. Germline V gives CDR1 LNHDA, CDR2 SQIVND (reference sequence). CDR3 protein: CASSRGGIGTEAFF. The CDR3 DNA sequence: TGTGCCAGTAGTCGGGGGGGGATCGGCACTGAAGCTTTCTTT.

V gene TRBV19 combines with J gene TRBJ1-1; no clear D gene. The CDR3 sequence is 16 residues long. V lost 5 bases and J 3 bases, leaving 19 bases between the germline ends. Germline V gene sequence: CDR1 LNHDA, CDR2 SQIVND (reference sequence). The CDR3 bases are TGTGCCAGTAGTCCCTTCGCAGTCTTATCCGACACTGAAGCTTTCTTT. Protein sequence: CASSPFAVLSDTEAFF.

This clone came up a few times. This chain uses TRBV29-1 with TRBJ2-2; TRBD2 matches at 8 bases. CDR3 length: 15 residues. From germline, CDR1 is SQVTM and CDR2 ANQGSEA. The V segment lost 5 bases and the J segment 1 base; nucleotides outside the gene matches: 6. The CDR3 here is CSVRGSGMNTGELFF. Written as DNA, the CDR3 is TGCAGCGTTAGGGGTAGCGGGATGAACACCGGGGAGCTGTTTTTT.

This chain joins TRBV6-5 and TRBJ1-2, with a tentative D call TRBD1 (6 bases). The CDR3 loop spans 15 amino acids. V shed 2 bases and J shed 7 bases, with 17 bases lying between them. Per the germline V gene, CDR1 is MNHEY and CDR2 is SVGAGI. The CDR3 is CASSYVGARISGYTF. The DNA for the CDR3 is TGTGCCAGCAGTTACGTGGGGGCGCGAATATCTGGCTACACCTTC.

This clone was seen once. CDR3 amino acids: CASTRRQGERHEQYF. CDR3 nucleotide sequence: TGTGCCAGCACCCGTCGACAGGGGGAAAGACACGAGCAGTACTTC. This sequence joins TRBV6-6 and TRBJ2-7; 9 bases are a match to TRBD1. This CDR3 has 15 amino acids. The germline gives CDR1 MNHNY, CDR2 SVGAGI (reference sequence). Germline trimming cut 7 bases from V and 5 bases from J; bases unmatched to any gene: 12.

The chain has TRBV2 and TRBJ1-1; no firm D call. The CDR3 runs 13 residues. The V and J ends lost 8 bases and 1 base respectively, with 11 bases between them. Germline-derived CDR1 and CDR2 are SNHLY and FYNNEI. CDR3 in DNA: TGTGCCAGCGTCTACGAGGGGAACACTGAAGCTTTCTTT. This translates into CASVYEGNTEAFF.

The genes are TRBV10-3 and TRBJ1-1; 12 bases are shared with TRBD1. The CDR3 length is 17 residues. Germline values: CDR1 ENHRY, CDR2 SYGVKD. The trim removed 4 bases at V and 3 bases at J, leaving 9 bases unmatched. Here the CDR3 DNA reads TGTGCCATCAGTGGAGGGACAGGGGGCACTCAGGACACTGAAGCTTTCTTT. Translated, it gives CAISGGTGGTQDTEAFF.

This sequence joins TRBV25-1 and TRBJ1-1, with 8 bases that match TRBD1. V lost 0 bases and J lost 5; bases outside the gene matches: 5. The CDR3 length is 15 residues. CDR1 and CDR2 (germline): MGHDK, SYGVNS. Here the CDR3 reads CASSEYLRGQTEAFF. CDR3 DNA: TGTGCCAGCAGTGAATACCTCAGGGGGCAGACTGAAGCTTTCTTT.

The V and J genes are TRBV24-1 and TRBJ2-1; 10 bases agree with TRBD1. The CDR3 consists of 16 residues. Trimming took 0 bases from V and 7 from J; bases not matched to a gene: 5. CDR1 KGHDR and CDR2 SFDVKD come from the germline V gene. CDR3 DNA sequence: TGTGCCACCAGTGATTTGTGGACAGGGGGGAGAAATGAGCAGTTCTTC. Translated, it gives CATSDLWTGGRNEQFF.

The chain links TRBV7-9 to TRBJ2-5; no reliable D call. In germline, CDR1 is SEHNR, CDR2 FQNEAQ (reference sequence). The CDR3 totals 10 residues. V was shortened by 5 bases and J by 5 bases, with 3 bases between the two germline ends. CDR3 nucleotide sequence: TGTGCCAGCAGCCGGGAGACCCAGTACTTC. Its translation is CASSRETQYF.

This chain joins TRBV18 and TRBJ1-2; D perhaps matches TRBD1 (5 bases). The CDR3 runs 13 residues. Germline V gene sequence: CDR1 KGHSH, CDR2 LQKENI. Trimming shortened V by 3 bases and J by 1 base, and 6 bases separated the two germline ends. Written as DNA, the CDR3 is TGTGCCAGCTCACCGAGGGGTAACTATGGCTACACCTTC. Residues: CASSPRGNYGYTF.